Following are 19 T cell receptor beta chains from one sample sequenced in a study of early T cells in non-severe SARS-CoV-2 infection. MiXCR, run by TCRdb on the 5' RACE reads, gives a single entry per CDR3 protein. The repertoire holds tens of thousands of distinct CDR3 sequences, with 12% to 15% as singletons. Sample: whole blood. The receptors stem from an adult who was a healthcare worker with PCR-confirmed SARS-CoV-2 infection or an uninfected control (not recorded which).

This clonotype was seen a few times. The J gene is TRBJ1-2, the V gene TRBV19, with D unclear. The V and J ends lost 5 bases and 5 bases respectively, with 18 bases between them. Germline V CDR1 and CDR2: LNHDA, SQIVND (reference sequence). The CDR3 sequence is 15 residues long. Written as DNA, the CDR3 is TGTGCCAGTAGTCCCCGACGGGAGCTAGGGTATGGCTACACCTTC. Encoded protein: CASSPRRELGYGYTF.

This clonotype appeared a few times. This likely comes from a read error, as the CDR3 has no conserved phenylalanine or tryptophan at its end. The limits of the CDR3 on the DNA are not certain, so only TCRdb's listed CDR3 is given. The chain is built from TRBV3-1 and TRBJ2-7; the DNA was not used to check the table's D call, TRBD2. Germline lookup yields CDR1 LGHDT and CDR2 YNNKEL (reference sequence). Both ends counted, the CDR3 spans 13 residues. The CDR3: CASSQGHEGRLLL.

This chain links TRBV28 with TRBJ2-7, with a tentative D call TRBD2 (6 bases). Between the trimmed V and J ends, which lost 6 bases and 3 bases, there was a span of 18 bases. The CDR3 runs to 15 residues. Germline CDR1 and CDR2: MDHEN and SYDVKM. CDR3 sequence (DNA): TGTGCCAGCAGAGACCGGACCGCGGGGAACTACGAGCAGTACTTC. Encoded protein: CASRDRTAGNYEQYF.

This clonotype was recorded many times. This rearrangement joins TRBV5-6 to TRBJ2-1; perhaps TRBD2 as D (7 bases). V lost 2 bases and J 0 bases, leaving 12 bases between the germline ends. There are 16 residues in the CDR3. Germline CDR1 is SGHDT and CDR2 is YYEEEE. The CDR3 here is CASSLRGASSYNEQFF. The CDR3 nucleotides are TGTGCCAGCAGCTTACGGGGGGCGAGCTCCTACAATGAGCAGTTCTTC. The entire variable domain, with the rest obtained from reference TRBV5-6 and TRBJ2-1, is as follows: DAGVTQSPTHLIKTRGQQVTLRCSPKSGHDTVSWYQQALGQGPQFIFQYYEEEERQRGNFPDRFSGHQFPNYSSELNVNALLLGDSALYLCASSLRGASSYNEQFFGPGTRLTVL.

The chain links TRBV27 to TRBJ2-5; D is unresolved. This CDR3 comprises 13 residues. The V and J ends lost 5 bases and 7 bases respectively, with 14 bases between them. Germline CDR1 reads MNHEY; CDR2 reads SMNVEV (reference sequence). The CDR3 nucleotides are TGTGCCAGCAGTCCAGGCTACCTGGGGACCCAGTACTTC. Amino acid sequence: CASSPGYLGTQYF.

The DNA for the CDR3 is TGTGCCAGCAGGTCGGGGAACACTGAAGCTTTCTTT. This gives the protein CASRSGNTEAFF. The chain uses TRBV2 and TRBJ1-1; D ambiguous. V lost 6 bases and J lost 1, with 6 bases in between. CDR1 and CDR2 (germline): SNHLY, FYNNEI. The CDR3 is made up of 12 amino acids.

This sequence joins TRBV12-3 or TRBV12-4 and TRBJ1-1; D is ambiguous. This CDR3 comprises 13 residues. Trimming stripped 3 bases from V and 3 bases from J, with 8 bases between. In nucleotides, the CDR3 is TGTGCCAGCAGTTTGTCCGCCGACACTGAAGCTTTCTTT. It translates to CASSLSADTEAFF.

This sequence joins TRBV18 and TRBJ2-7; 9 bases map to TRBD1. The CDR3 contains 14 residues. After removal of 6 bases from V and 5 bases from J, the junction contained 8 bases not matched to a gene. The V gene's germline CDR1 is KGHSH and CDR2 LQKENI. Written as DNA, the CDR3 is TGTGCCAGCTCCGGTAACAGGGGGCATGACGAGCAGTACTTC. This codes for CASSGNRGHDEQYF.

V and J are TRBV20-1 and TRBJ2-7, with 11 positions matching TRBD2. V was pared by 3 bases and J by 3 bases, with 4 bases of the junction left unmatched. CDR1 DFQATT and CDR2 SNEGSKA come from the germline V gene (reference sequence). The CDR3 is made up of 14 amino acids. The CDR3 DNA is TGCAGTGCTAGCGAGGGACTAGCGGACTACGAGCAGTACTTC. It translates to CSASEGLADYEQYF.

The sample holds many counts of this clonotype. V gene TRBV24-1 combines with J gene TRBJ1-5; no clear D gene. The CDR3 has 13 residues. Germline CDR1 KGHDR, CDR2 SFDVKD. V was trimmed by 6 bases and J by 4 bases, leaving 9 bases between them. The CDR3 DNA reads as TGTGCCACCAGTAGGACGGATAATCAGCCCCAGCATTTT. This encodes CATSRTDNQPQHF.

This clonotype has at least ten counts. The CDR3 loop is CASKVAGVEKLFF. In DNA, the CDR3 is TGTGCCAGCAAAGTGGCAGGGGTAGAAAAACTGTTTTTT. The chain has TRBV28 and TRBJ1-4, with D perhaps TRBD1 (6 bases). Germline V gene sequence: CDR1 MDHEN, CDR2 SYDVKM. The CDR3 covers 13 residues. Trimming removed 7 bases at V and 8 bases at J, with 14 bases between.

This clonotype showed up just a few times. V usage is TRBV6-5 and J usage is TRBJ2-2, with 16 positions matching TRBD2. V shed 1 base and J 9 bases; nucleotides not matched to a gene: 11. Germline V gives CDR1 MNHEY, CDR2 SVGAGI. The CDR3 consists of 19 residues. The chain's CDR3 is CASSYWGLAGGRTSWELFF. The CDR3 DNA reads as TGTGCCAGCAGTTACTGGGGACTAGCGGGGGGGCGAACGTCTTGGGAGCTGTTTTTT.

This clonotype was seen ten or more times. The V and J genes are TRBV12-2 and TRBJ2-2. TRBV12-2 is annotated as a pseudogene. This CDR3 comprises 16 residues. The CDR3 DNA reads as TGTGCAAGTCACTATCCGATGGGTCCGAACACCGGGGAGCTGTTTTTT. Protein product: CASHYPMGPNTGELFF.

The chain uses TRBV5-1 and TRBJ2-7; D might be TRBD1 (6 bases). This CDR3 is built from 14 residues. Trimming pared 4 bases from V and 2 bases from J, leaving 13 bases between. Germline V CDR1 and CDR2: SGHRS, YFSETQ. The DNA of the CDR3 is TGCGCCAGCAGCGGTCCCGGGACAACCTACGAGCAGTACTTC. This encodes CASSGPGTTYEQYF.

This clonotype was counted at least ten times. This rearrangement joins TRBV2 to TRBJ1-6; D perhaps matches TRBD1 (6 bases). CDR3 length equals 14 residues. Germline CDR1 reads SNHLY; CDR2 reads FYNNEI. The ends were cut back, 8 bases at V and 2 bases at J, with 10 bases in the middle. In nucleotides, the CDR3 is TGTGCCAGCCAGGGACATACCTATAATTCACCCCTCCACTTT. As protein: CASQGHTYNSPLHF.

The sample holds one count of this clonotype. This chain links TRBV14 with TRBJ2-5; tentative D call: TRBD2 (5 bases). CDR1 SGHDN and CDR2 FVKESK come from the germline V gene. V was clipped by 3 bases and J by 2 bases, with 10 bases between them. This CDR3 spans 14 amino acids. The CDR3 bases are TGTGCCAGCAGCCAGAGGAGGCAGCAAGAGACCCAGTACTTC. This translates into CASSQRRQQETQYF.

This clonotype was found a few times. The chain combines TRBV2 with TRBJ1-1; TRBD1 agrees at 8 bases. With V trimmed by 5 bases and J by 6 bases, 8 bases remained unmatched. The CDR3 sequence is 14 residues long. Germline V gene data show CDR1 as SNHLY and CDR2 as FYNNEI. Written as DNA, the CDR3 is TGTGCCAGCAGTCCGACAGGGGCCTGGGCTGAAGCTTTCTTT. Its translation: CASSPTGAWAEAFF.

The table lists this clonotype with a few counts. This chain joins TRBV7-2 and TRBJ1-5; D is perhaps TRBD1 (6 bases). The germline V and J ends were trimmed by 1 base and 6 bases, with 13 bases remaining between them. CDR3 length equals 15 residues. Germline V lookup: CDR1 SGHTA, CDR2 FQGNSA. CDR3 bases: TGTGCCAGCAGCTTAGAACAGGGATCGAGTCAGCCCCAGCATTTT. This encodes CASSLEQGSSQPQHF.

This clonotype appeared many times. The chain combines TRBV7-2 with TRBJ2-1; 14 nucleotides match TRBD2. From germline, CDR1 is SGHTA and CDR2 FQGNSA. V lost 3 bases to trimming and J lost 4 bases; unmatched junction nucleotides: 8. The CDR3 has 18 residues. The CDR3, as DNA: TGTGCCAGCAGCTTGGACCCCAGACTAGCGGGGGGGTACAATGAGCAGTTCTTC. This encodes CASSLDPRLAGGYNEQFF.